This is a list of T cell receptor beta chains from one sample in a study of neoadjuvant anti-PD-1 for oral cavity cancer. Assay: immunoSEQ multiplex PCR; the TCRdb copy retains only in-frame clones and omits some. The repertoire includes approximately 20,000 clones, approximately 70% of them detected once, and approximately 2.7% sits in the top ten. The material sequenced was PBMCs, taken before nivolumab (anti-PD-1) treatment. These receptor sequences come from a person between 35 and 79 years old with oral cavity squamous cell carcinoma. The CDR3 runs from the conserved cysteine through the conserved F or W. The order of the fields is clone size, D gene, J gene, V gene, CDR3 DNA, CDR3 protein. D genes are given only for firm matches. Size is omitted from some rows. Given values are once, few, many or a class for expanded clones.

-	-	TRBJ2-7	TRBV5-4	TGTGCCAGCAGCTTGGCCGAGTTCAGGCCGTACGAGCAGTACTTC	CASSLAEFRPYEQYF
-	TRBD2	TRBJ2-1	TRBV9	TGTGCCAGCAGCGTAGTCCCAGCGGGAGGTGCAAGCTCCTACAATGAGCAGTTCTTC	CASSVVPAGGASSYNEQFF
once	-	TRBJ2-3	TRBV7-6	TGTGCCAGCAGCTTAGCACAGCTCACAGATACGCAGTATTTT	CASSLAQLTDTQYF
-	TRBD2	TRBJ2-1	TRBV5-6	TGTGCCAGCAGCTTGTGGATAGCGGGGGAAAATGAGCAGTTCTTC	CASSLWIAGENEQFF
-	TRBD1	TRBJ1-5	TRBV6-5	TGTGCCAGCAGTACCAGGACAGGAAGCAATCAGCCCCAGCATTTT	CASSTRTGSNQPQHF
-	-	TRBJ2-7	TRBV5-6	TGTGCCAGCAGCTGGCCGGGGACTTCCTACGAGCAGTACTTC	CASSWPGTSYEQYF
-	-	TRBJ1-5	TRBV28	TGTGCCAGCAGTTTAAGGTTGCAGGGAAATCAGCCCCAGCATTTT	CASSLRLQGNQPQHF
-	-	TRBJ2-3	TRBV7-6	TGTGCCAGCAGCCGGTCGGGTAACACAGATACGCAGTATTTT	CASSRSGNTDTQYF
-	-	TRBJ1-1	TRBV5-1	TGCGCCAGCAGCGCATCCATGAACACTGAAGCTTTCTTT	CASSASMNTEAFF
-	-	TRBJ2-3	TRBV5-1	TGCGCCAGCAGCAAGGACGCCGTCCGCGATACGCAGTATTTT	CASSKDAVRDTQYF
few	-	TRBJ2-7	TRBV5-1	TGCGCCAGCAGCTCATCCCTCTACGAGCAGTACTTC	CASSSSLYEQYF
-	-	TRBJ1-2	TRBV6-5	TGTGCCAGCAGTACCACGGGGGGGGGCTACACCTTC	CASSTTGGGYTF
once	TRBD1	TRBJ1-1	TRBV29-1	TGCAGCGCCTGGACAGGAAACACTGAAGCTTTCTTT	CSAWTGNTEAFF
few	-	TRBJ1-1	TRBV10-1	TGCGCCAGCAGTGCGCGAGGGGTCGGTGAAGCTTTCTTT	CASSARGVGEAFF
once	-	TRBJ1-1	TRBV7-8	TGTGCCAGCAGCTCCGCTAGGGGACCTATAAGGAACACTGAAGCTTTCTTT	CASSSARGPIRNTEAFF
-	-	TRBJ2-5	TRBV19	TGTGCCAGTAGTTGGGCAGGCAAAGAGACCCAGTACTTC	CASSWAGKETQYF
once	-	TRBJ1-3	TRBV15	TGTGCCACCAGCAGAGAGAAGTACTCTGGAAACACCATATATTTT	CATSREKYSGNTIYF
-	-	TRBJ2-7	TRBV19	TGTGCCAGTAGACCAGAGGTAGGCGGATACGAGCAGTACTTC	CASRPEVGGYEQYF
-	-	TRBJ2-1	TRBV6-6	TGTGCCAGCAGTCCGACCTCGGGGAGGAAAAATGAGCAGTTCTTC	CASSPTSGRKNEQFF
-	TRBD2	TRBJ2-3	TRBV5-4	TGTGCCAGCAGTTTTAGCGGGACATACACAGATACGCAGTATTTT	CASSFSGTYTDTQYF
-	-	TRBJ1-4	TRBV2	TGTGCCAGCAGTGACAATGCCCAACTGATTGGGGTATTT	CASSDNAQLIGVF
-	-	TRBJ1-4	TRBV29-1	TGCAGCGTTGTTGAGGGCGCAACTAATGAAAAACTGTTTTTT	CSVVEGATNEKLFF
-	-	TRBJ2-2	TRBV7-8	TGTGCCAGCAGCTCAGGAGGGACAGCCCTTACCGGGGAGCTGTTTTTT	CASSSGGTALTGELFF
-	-	TRBJ1-2	TRBV6-6	TGTGCCAGCAGCTCCCAGGGGTCCTATGGCTACACCTTC	CASSSQGSYGYTF
-	TRBD2	TRBJ2-5	TRBV15	TGTGCCACCAGCAGAGATTTGGTCGGGGGGAGTGCGGAGACCCAGTACTTC	CATSRDLVGGSAETQYF
-	TRBD1	TRBJ1-2	TRBV29-1	TGCAGCGTTGTTGGGCTCACTCCGGGACAGAGGGTTGTCTATGGCTACACCTTC	CSVVGLTPGQRVVYGYTF
few	-	TRBJ1-5	TRBV6-1	TGTGCCACCTTTTCTAATAGCAATCAGCCCCAGCATTTT	CATFSNSNQPQHF
-	-	TRBJ1-2	TRBV5-8	TGTGCCAGCAGCGCGACGGGCCGGGACATGAACTATGGCTACACCTTC	CASSATGRDMNYGYTF
-	-	TRBJ2-3	TRBV5-6	TGTGCCAGCAGCGCCACAGGGGGGGAGTTTTTGGATACGCAGTATTTT	CASSATGGEFLDTQYF
-	-	TRBJ1-2	TRBV28	TGTGCCAGCAGTTTATCCGGGACGGCGACTCCCTATGGCTACACCTTC	CASSLSGTATPYGYTF
-	-	TRBJ1-1	TRBV30	TGTGCCTGGAGTCGCGGCGGGAACACTGAAGCTTTCTTT	CAWSRGGNTEAFF
-	-	TRBJ2-3	TRBV5-4	TGTGCCAGCAGCTTATATGGTAGCGGAAACACAGATACGCAGTATTTT	CASSLYGSGNTDTQYF
-	-	TRBJ1-5	TRBV21-1	TGTGCCAGCAGCAATTGGGACCGGCTTAGCAATCAGCCCCAGCATTTT	CASSNWDRLSNQPQHF
once	-	TRBJ1-4	TRBV5-1	TGCGCCAGCAGCTTGGTCCTCGATGCGGGTGAAAAACTGTTTTTT	CASSLVLDAGEKLFF
few	-	TRBJ1-1	TRBV6-1	TGTGCCAGCAGTGAACGACAGGCCGTAAATGAAGCTTTCTTT	CASSERQAVNEAFF
once	TRBD1	TRBJ1-2	TRBV5-6	TGTGCCAGCAGCGTACCCGGGACAGGGGACGCCAACTATGGCTACACCTTC	CASSVPGTGDANYGYTF
-	TRBD2	TRBJ2-1	TRBV5-1	TGCGCCAGCAGCTTGGTGGTAGCGGGAGCAAATGAGCAGTTCTTC	CASSLVVAGANEQFF